A selection of T cell receptor beta chains follows, all from one sample in a study of T cell responses to AZD1222 COVID-19 vaccine. Method: immunoSEQ multiplex PCR; TCRdb's copy keeps in-frame clones and lacks some. The repertoire includes about 200,000 clones, around 94% of them detected once, and 1.5% to 2% sits in the top ten. This material consisted of peripheral blood, taken 28 days after the second dose of the MenACWY control vaccine. All receptors derive from an adult who received the MenACWY meningococcal vaccine as a control. CDR3s leave out the opening cysteine and the closing phenylalanine or tryptophan. Fields, in order: clone size, V gene, J gene, CDR3 protein. Clone size is not always given. Where it is, it says once, few, many or a class for expanded clones.

abundance: .
v_gene: TRBV2
j_gene: TRBJ1-5
CDR3aa: ASSDRTTNQPQH

abundance: once
v_gene: TRBV4-2
j_gene: TRBJ2-2
CDR3aa: ASSQESAAGGPNTGELF

abundance: .
v_gene: TRBV30
j_gene: TRBJ1-6
CDR3aa: AWGDRGYNSPLH

abundance: .
v_gene: TRBV19
j_gene: TRBJ2-1
CDR3aa: ASSTLAGMNEQF

abundance: .
v_gene: TRBV5-6
j_gene: TRBJ1-6
CDR3aa: ASSLLSPGTGNSPLH

abundance: .
v_gene: TRBV5-6
j_gene: TRBJ1-4
CDR3aa: ASTLTNEKLF

abundance: .
v_gene: TRBV28
j_gene: TRBJ1-2
CDR3aa: ASNGHTSYGYT

abundance: .
v_gene: TRBV4-1
j_gene: TRBJ2-3
CDR3aa: ASSQEVRGSDTQY

abundance: few
v_gene: TRBV3-1/TRBV3-2
j_gene: TRBJ2-3
CDR3aa: ASSQGGADTQY

abundance: .
v_gene: TRBV11-2
j_gene: TRBJ2-7
CDR3aa: ASRKTGFSYEQY

abundance: .
v_gene: TRBV6-2/TRBV6-3
j_gene: TRBJ1-2
CDR3aa: ASSYTFGQDHGYT

abundance: .
v_gene: TRBV20-1
j_gene: TRBJ2-7
CDR3aa: SARDFPEQY

abundance: once
v_gene: TRBV7-7
j_gene: TRBJ2-2
CDR3aa: ASSLRASGELF

abundance: many
v_gene: TRBV3-1/TRBV3-2
j_gene: TRBJ2-7
CDR3aa: ASSQVPGPYEQY

abundance: .
v_gene: TRBV29-1
j_gene: TRBJ2-7
CDR3aa: SAEGGPTYEQY

abundance: .
v_gene: TRBV5-4
j_gene: TRBJ2-3
CDR3aa: ASSLGDTQY

abundance: .
v_gene: TRBV25-1
j_gene: TRBJ1-3
CDR3aa: ASSAQGLWTGNTIY

abundance: .
v_gene: TRBV6-4
j_gene: TRBJ1-1
CDR3aa: ASSDSWDRPNTEAF

abundance: .
v_gene: TRBV7-3
j_gene: TRBJ2-1
CDR3aa: ASSPQPYNEQF

abundance: .
v_gene: TRBV7-8
j_gene: TRBJ1-4
CDR3aa: ASGRDRAEDLRGEKLF

abundance: .
v_gene: TRBV5-3
j_gene: TRBJ2-7
CDR3aa: ARSLASLGYEQY

abundance: .
v_gene: TRBV5-1
j_gene: TRBJ1-1
CDR3aa: ASSFQGASTEAF

abundance: .
v_gene: TRBV7-3
j_gene: TRBJ2-1
CDR3aa: ASSLNPGLAGDRSYNEQF

abundance: .
v_gene: TRBV7-8
j_gene: TRBJ2-7
CDR3aa: ASSSFGGLAGGPY

abundance: once
v_gene: TRBV21-1
j_gene: TRBJ1-2
CDR3aa: ASSKRGGDYGYT

abundance: .
v_gene: TRBV7-8
j_gene: TRBJ2-1
CDR3aa: ASSPPTSGAYNEQF

abundance: few
v_gene: TRBV9
j_gene: TRBJ1-2
CDR3aa: ASSGWGDHYGYT

abundance: .
v_gene: TRBV5-1
j_gene: TRBJ2-4
CDR3aa: ASSLVGGSDIQY

abundance: once
v_gene: TRBV27
j_gene: TRBJ2-3
CDR3aa: ASSSQGARTDTQY

abundance: .
v_gene: TRBV11-2
j_gene: TRBJ2-3
CDR3aa: ASSFPSADTQY

abundance: .
v_gene: TRBV18
j_gene: TRBJ2-1
CDR3aa: ASSPSQALDSYNEQF

abundance: .
v_gene: TRBV11-1
j_gene: TRBJ2-1
CDR3aa: ASSPTSGGAINEQF

abundance: once
v_gene: TRBV5-1
j_gene: TRBJ1-6
CDR3aa: ASSRDRGPNSPLH

abundance: once
v_gene: TRBV9
j_gene: TRBJ2-3
CDR3aa: ASSVVGAGGPGSYTQY

abundance: .
v_gene: TRBV6-1
j_gene: TRBJ2-7
CDR3aa: ASSEVGVKGEQY

abundance: .
v_gene: TRBV28
j_gene: TRBJ1-1
CDR3aa: ASSLSPFTATGGEDTEAF

abundance: once
v_gene: TRBV15
j_gene: TRBJ1-1
CDR3aa: ATSRDRGTEAF

abundance: .
v_gene: TRBV30
j_gene: TRBJ2-3
CDR3aa: AGTSGGTDTQY

abundance: once
v_gene: TRBV10-3
j_gene: TRBJ2-3
CDR3aa: AISPREGAVGSTDTQY

abundance: .
v_gene: TRBV2
j_gene: TRBJ2-1
CDR3aa: ASSEAGRREQF